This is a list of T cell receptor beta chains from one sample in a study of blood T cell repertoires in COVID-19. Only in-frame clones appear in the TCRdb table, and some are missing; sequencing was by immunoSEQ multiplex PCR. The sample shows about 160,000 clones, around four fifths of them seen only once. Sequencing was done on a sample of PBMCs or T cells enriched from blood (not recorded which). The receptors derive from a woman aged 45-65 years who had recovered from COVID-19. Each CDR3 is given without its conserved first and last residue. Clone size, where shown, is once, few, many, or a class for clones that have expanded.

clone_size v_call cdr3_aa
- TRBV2 ASREGAGGANVLT
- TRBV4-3 ASSQGRNSVPGELF
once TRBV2 ASSLDQPQH
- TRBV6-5 ASGDRVLSYGYT
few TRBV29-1 SVEVDRGGPLH
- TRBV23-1 ASSQSTGHLTAVNQPQH
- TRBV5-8 ASSHGYRGLTDTQY
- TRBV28 ASSHSVLTAEAF
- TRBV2 ASRGQGRDEQY
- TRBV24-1 ATSDSGLAGVDIQY
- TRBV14 ASSRDRGTPRAF
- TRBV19 ASSPGGGYEQY
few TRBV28 ASRRGRMNTEAF
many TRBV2 ATGQVHEKLF
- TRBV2 ASSEALWQGQIGANEKLF
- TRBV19 ASSTGQGARAF
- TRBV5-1 ASSPARQATYEQY
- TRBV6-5 ASSSRTGKAGELF
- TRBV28 ASSWSRDGYT
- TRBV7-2 ASRLNRLSGYT
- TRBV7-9 ASRLPGVYGYT
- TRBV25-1 ASRTIYGQAYSGNTIY
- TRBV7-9 ASSLEGFYQPQH
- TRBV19 ASSIRFGGSYEQY
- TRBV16 ASRRQGDRQPQH
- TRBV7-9 ASRPLAGALYNEQF
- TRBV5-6 ASSLGQLYNSPLH
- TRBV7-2 ASSLAGTGSYEQY
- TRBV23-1 ASSRPYNEQF
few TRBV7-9 ASSQWISTSGDEQF
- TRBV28 ASSGTRDSGV
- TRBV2 ASSMQGNTEAF
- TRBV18 ASSPRHGGEAF
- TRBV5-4 ASSPGQGAVAYGYT
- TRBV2 ASSRTSDYEQY
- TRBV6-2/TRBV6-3 ASSLAVKAYEQY
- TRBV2 ASRIRQGDNQPQH
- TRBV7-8 ASSPSDRAYEQY
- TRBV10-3 AISESRQDLEQY
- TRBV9 ASTSGGAGEQY
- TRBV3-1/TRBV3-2 ASSRGEANYGYT
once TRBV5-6 ASSFAGVGPNYGYT
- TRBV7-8 ASSLVATSGRGQETQY
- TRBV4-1 ASSHPSGQLNTEAF
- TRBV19 ASSIQVNYGYT
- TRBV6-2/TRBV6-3 ASSGSLRNTEAF
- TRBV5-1 ASSSGQGNTGELF
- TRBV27 ASSLRVAEFADTQY
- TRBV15 ATRSLQGNTEAF
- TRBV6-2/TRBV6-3 ASSLGQGSYNEQF
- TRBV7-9 ASSLVSPDTQY
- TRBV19 ASSMKRTGRETQY
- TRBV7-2 ASSLGHPTSPGELF
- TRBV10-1 ASIVPNTEAF